This T cell receptor (beta chain) is drawn from a study of blood T cell repertoires in COVID-19. Overall study: From the United States, Italy and Spain came samples of acute and convalescent COVID-19. The analysed material was cDNA or gDNA that came from T cells, B-cell-depleted T cells, or PBMCs.

As processed by the authors: Reference gene primers were amplified, and this amplification served to estimate nucleated cell counts. Some clones are missing from TCRdb's copy, which holds only in-frame ones; the method was immunoSEQ multiplex PCR. V and J calls and clone size come straight from that table; D and trimming were deduced from the DNA. The sample carries more than 95,000 clones, 84% recorded once. There are 16 residues in the CDR3. The germline V and J ends were trimmed by 3 bases and 0 bases, with 13 bases remaining between them. Germline CDR1 MNHNS, CDR2 SASEGT. This clone occurred a few times.

The clonotype was recovered from a human donor in a cohort sampled during active or convalescent COVID-19. Sequenced material: peripheral blood. This chain connects TRBV6-1 to TRBJ2-3; D gene unclear. CDR3 nucleotides: TGTGCCAGCAGTGATTTCCGCGGAGCTAGCACAGATACGCAGTATTTT. This encodes CASSDFRGASTDTQYF.